These 20 T cell receptor beta chains originate from one sample sequenced in a study of T-cell reconstitution after alpha-beta-depleted transplantation in children. Preparation of the TCRbeta library was carried out with unique molecular identifiers. MiXCR, applied by TCRdb to the PCR reads, yields one record per CDR3 protein. The sample has 450,000 to 600,000 distinct CDR3 sequences; around a third are singletons. Material: PBMCs from the stem cell graft donor, obtained from the stem cell graft. The receptors derive from a human donor who donated a stem cell graft to a child with aplastic anemia.

This clonotype has only a few counts. The chain combines TRBV20-1 with TRBJ2-3; D unclear. Looked up from germline, CDR1 is DFQATT and CDR2 is SNEGSKA (reference sequence). Trimming took off 2 bases at V and 1 base at J, with 7 bases between the two ends. The CDR3 spans 13 residues. This CDR3 reads CSARSGRTDTQYF. CDR3 coding DNA: TGCAGTGCTAGATCGGGCCGCACAGATACGCAGTATTTT.

This clonotype was picked up a small number of times. DNA of the CDR3: TGTGCCAGCAGCTTCAACCGGGACTACCAAGAGACCCAGTACTTC. This translates into CASSFNRDYQETQYF. The chain links TRBV7-2 to TRBJ2-5, with D perhaps matching TRBD2 (6 bases). With 3 bases removed from V and 0 bases from J, the gap between germline ends came to 11 bases. Germline CDR1 is SGHTA and CDR2 is FQGNSA. CDR3 length equals 15 residues.

The V gene is TRBV12-3 or TRBV12-4, the J gene TRBJ2-5; possibly TRBD1 for D (5 bases). This CDR3 spans 15 amino acids. The V end lost 6 bases, the J end lost 1 base, and 15 bases lay between the germline ends. The CDR3 DNA reads TGTGCCAGCAGCCGATCCCAGGGTGGCCAAGAGACCCAGTACTTC. It yields the protein CASSRSQGGQETQYF.

V usage is TRBV19 and J usage is TRBJ1-5, with no clear D. The V gene's germline CDR1 is LNHDA and CDR2 SQIVND (reference sequence). Trimming took off 7 bases at V and 5 bases at J, with 21 bases between the two ends. The CDR3 runs to 16 residues. Here the CDR3 reads CASTTIISAGYQPQHF. CDR3 DNA sequence: TGTGCCAGTACTACTATTATTAGTGCAGGTTATCAGCCCCAGCATTTT.

This clonotype came up many times. A junction end diverges from the germline sequence, so it may reflect a read error. CDR3 region: CASSLGQGGEKLFF. The CDR3, as DNA: TGTGCCAGCAGTTTAGGACAGGGAGGAGAAAAACTGTTTTTT. V usage is TRBV5-1 and J usage is TRBJ1-4; TRBD1 matches 8 bases. CDR3 length: 14 residues. The germline V gene has CDR1 SGHRS and CDR2 YFSETQ.

The rearrangement joins TRBV3-1 to TRBJ2-5; D not resolved. The CDR3 is 14 residues long. Germline V gene lookup returns CDR1 LGHDT and CDR2 YNNKEL (reference sequence). The germline V and J ends were trimmed by 0 bases and 3 bases, with 8 bases remaining between them. CDR3 residues: CASSQEKVKETQYF. CDR3 DNA: TGTGCCAGCAGCCAAGAAAAGGTGAAAGAGACCCAGTACTTC.

The chain couples TRBV15 to TRBJ2-7; D gene unclear. The germline gives CDR1 LNHNV, CDR2 YYDKDF (reference sequence). The CDR3 runs 16 residues. V was trimmed by 1 base and J by 0 bases, leaving 13 bases between them. The CDR3 reads CATSRVLSRTSYEQYF. CDR3 DNA sequence: TGTGCCACCAGCAGAGTGCTGAGTCGGACCTCCTACGAGCAGTACTTC.

J is TRBJ2-5 and V is TRBV10-2; D unresolved. The CDR3 totals 13 residues. Germline CDR1 and CDR2: WSHSY and SAAADI. The V end was cut by 4 bases, the J end by 3 bases, with 9 bases between. The CDR3, as DNA: TGCGCCAGCAGTGGTCAGCAGAAAGAGACCCAGTACTTC. The encoded protein is CASSGQQKETQYF.

The rearrangement links TRBV27 to TRBJ1-6, with D hard to call. V shed 3 bases and J shed 7 bases, with 13 bases lying between them. This CDR3 has 15 amino acids. Germline V lookup: CDR1 MNHEY, CDR2 SMNVEV (reference sequence). CDR3: CASSLVFPVNSPLHF. The CDR3 coding sequence is TGTGCCAGCAGTTTGGTGTTTCCGGTAAATTCACCCCTCCACTTT.

The chain is built from TRBV29-1 and TRBJ1-2; the match to TRBD1 covers 7 bases. V shed 6 bases, J shed 1 base, and the junction held 8 bases outside the gene matches. Germline V CDR1 and CDR2: SQVTM, ANQGSEA. CDR3 length: 14 amino acids. CDR3 nucleotide sequence: TGCAGCGTCGCACGGGACAGCCTTAACTATGGCTACACCTTC. Translating it yields CSVARDSLNYGYTF.

This clonotype occurred a few times. The chain carries TRBV6-5 and TRBJ2-2; a weak D match, TRBD2 (6 bases). The CDR3 runs to 14 residues. The V end was cut by 0 bases, the J end by 9 bases, with 11 bases between. Looked up from germline, CDR1 is MNHEY and CDR2 is SVGAGI. CDR3 amino acids: CASSYSGSLRELFF. In nucleotides, the CDR3 is TGTGCCAGCAGTTACTCCGGGAGCCTTAGGGAGCTGTTTTTT.

The table lists this clonotype with a few counts. The chain recombines TRBV29-1 with TRBJ2-3; perhaps TRBD2 as D (5 bases). From germline, CDR1 is SQVTM and CDR2 ANQGSEA. Trimming took 6 bases from V and 2 from J, leaving 12 bases between them. The CDR3 loop spans 13 amino acids. CDR3 loop: CSVRALFTDTQYF. The CDR3 DNA is TGCAGCGTGAGGGCCCTATTCACAGATACGCAGTATTTT.

CDR3 coding DNA: TGTGCCAGCAGCTCTCCCCCAGTACGACTAGCGGGAAGTGGTAATGAGCAGTTCTTC. This gives the protein CASSSPPVRLAGSGNEQFF. The V gene is TRBV11-1, the J gene TRBJ2-1; 11 bases are a match to TRBD2. The CDR3 is made up of 19 amino acids. J was trimmed by 7 bases and V by 4 bases; bases with no gene match: 18. Looked up from germline, CDR1 is SGHAT and CDR2 is FQDESV (reference sequence).

The chain recombines TRBV6-1 with TRBJ2-1, with a weak D call TRBD1 (6 bases). The germline V and J ends were trimmed by 6 bases and 4 bases, with 13 bases remaining between them. This CDR3 spans 14 amino acids. Looked up from germline, CDR1 is MNHNS and CDR2 is SASEGT. CDR3 region: CASRSNGQYNEQFF. CDR3 nucleotides: TGTGCCAGCAGGTCTAACGGACAGTACAATGAGCAGTTCTTC.

The rearrangement links TRBV10-3 to TRBJ1-3, with D perhaps TRBD1 (6 bases). From germline, CDR1 is ENHRY and CDR2 SYGVKD. The CDR3 has 13 residues. The germline V and J ends were trimmed by 2 bases and 7 bases, with 9 bases remaining between them. The CDR3 protein is CAISETGMNTIYF. CDR3 sequence (DNA): TGTGCCATCAGTGAGACAGGGATGAACACCATATATTTT.

This clonotype showed up many times. The chain couples TRBV12-3 or TRBV12-4 to TRBJ2-5, with 7 bases aligning to TRBD1. The CDR3 length is 13 residues. Trimming removed 6 bases from V and 5 bases from J; junction bases left unmatched: 6. The CDR3: CASRGTGVETQYF. Here the CDR3 DNA reads TGTGCCAGCAGAGGTACAGGGGTGGAGACCCAGTACTTC.

The chain carries TRBV3-1 and TRBJ2-1, with 9 nucleotides matching TRBD2. With 0 bases clipped from V and 7 bases from J, the junction kept 4 bases outside the gene matches. The CDR3 has 15 amino acids. Per germline, CDR1 LGHDT and CDR2 YNNKEL (reference sequence). The CDR3 loop reads CASSQEVGLANEQFF. CDR3 sequence (DNA): TGTGCCAGCAGCCAAGAAGTGGGACTAGCAAATGAGCAGTTCTTC.

This clonotype was observed a single time. V gene TRBV7-2 combines with J gene TRBJ2-7; TRBD1 might be the D (5 bases). Germline V gene lookup returns CDR1 SGHTA and CDR2 FQGNSA. Trimming took 2 bases from V and 4 from J, leaving 12 bases between them. The CDR3 is 14 residues long. The chain's CDR3 is CASSLNRGKYEQYF. As DNA, the CDR3 is TGTGCCAGCAGCTTAAATAGGGGCAAATACGAGCAGTACTTC.

V gene TRBV4-3 combines with J gene TRBJ1-1; the D gene is possibly TRBD1 (6 bases). This CDR3 has 13 amino acids. Germline values: CDR1 LGHNA, CDR2 YSLEER. Between the trimmed V and J ends, which lost 1 base and 11 bases, there was a span of 14 bases. CDR3 bases: TGCGCCAGCAGCCAAGCCCTACAGGGCGTGGCTTTCTTT. It encodes CASSQALQGVAFF.

The chain combines TRBV29-1 with TRBJ2-6; TRBD1 matches 7 bases. Germline trimming cut 4 bases from V and 4 bases from J; bases unmatched to any gene: 13. The V gene's germline CDR1 is SQVTM and CDR2 ANQGSEA. The CDR3 is 17 amino acids. The CDR3 loop reads CSVGNPRDRYGANVLTF. The CDR3 coding sequence is TGCAGCGTTGGGAACCCCCGGGACAGATACGGGGCCAACGTCCTGACTTTC. The entire variable domain, with the rest obtained from reference TRBV29-1 and TRBJ2-6, is as follows: SAVISQKPSRDICQRGTSLTIQCQVDSQVTMMFWYRQQPGQSLTLIATANQGSEATYESGFVIDKFPISRPNLTFSTLTVSNMSPEDSSIYLCSVGNPRDRYGANVLTFGAGSRLTVL.